This T cell receptor (beta chain) came from a study of T cell changes during pregnancy in multiple sclerosis. TCRdb keeps only in-frame clones here, not all; method: immunoSEQ multiplex PCR. The data show fewer than 45,000 clones, roughly 91% seen once. Germline-derived CDR1 and CDR2 are MNHEY and SVGAGI. The CDR3 sequence is 13 residues long. J gave up 3 bases and V 6 bases, and 4 bases lay outside the gene matches. The clonotype comes from a female donor with multiple sclerosis, enrolled in a pregnancy study. The sample consisted of CD4+ T cells from peripheral blood mononuclear cells, taken in the third trimester of pregnancy. The chain is built from TRBV6-5 and TRBJ1-2; the match to TRBD1 covers 7 bases. CDR3 DNA: TGTGCCAGCAGAGAGACAGGGTACTATGGCTACACCTTC. Translated: CASRETGYYGYTF.